The rows below give T cell receptor beta chains drawn from one sample of a study of T cell responses to AZD1222 COVID-19 vaccine. Assay used: immunoSEQ multiplex PCR; TCRdb lists only in-frame clones, some missing. The data hold 85,000 to 120,000 clones, with 70% to 90% observed a single time. The sample here was peripheral blood, taken on day 0 of AZD1222 vaccination. Receptor source: an adult in good health. CDR3s include the opening cysteine and the closing phenylalanine or tryptophan. D genes are given only for firm matches. Clone size is given for some rows only: seen once, a few or many times, or a class if the clone is expanded.

v_call	j_call	clone_size	d_call	cdr3_nt	cdr3_aa
TRBV6-1	TRBJ1-2	NA	NA	TGTGCCAGCAGTGAAGGATGGGGGGCGGACTATGGCTACACCTTC	CASSEGWGADYGYTF
TRBV28	TRBJ2-7	NA	TRBD1	TGTGCCAGCACCCGTTCAGGGACAGGGCGCGAGCAGTACTTC	CASTRSGTGREQYF
TRBV6-2/TRBV6-3	TRBJ2-2	NA	TRBD2	TGTGCCAGCAGTTTCCCCGGGACTAGCGGGAGTAGGGACGCGAACACCGGGGAGCTGTTTTTT	CASSFPGTSGSRDANTGELFF
TRBV30	TRBJ2-2	NA	NA	TGTGCCTGGAGAAGGGGGGCAGCGAACACCGGGGAGCTGTTTTTT	CAWRRGAANTGELFF
TRBV11-2	TRBJ2-7	NA	NA	TGTGCCAGCAGCCGGGGGCAGGGAGCCTACGAGCAGTACTTC	CASSRGQGAYEQYF
TRBV6-2/TRBV6-3	TRBJ1-6	NA	NA	TGTGCCAGCAGTTACCGGGACACTAATTCACCCCTCCACTTT	CASSYRDTNSPLHF
TRBV19	TRBJ2-5	NA	TRBD1	TGTGCCAGTAGTTCGACAGGGGGGGACCAAGAGACCCAGTACTTC	CASSSTGGDQETQYF
TRBV3-1/TRBV3-2	TRBJ1-5	NA	NA	TGTGCCAGCAGCCAAGACGGATTGACAGGAAGGGATCAGCCCCAGCATTTT	CASSQDGLTGRDQPQHF
TRBV20-1	TRBJ2-5	NA	NA	TGCAGTGCTAGAATAGGAGAGACCCAGTACTTC	CSARIGETQYF
TRBV5-1	TRBJ2-4	NA	TRBD1	TGCGCCAGCAGCTCTACAGGGGGTTTCAACATTCAGTACTTC	CASSSTGGFNIQYF
TRBV6-2/TRBV6-3	TRBJ2-2	NA	NA	TGTGCCAGCAGTTCCAGACTAGTCACCGGGGAGCTGTTTTTT	CASSSRLVTGELFF
TRBV28	TRBJ2-7	NA	NA	TGTGCCAGCAGTTTTCGGGGATACGAGCAGTACTTC	CASSFRGYEQYF
TRBV9	TRBJ1-2	NA	TRBD1	TGTGCCAGCAGCCCAGGGTTTGGGACAGGCAATGGCTACACCTTC	CASSPGFGTGNGYTF
TRBV3-1/TRBV3-2	TRBJ2-7	NA	TRBD1	TGTGCCAGCAGCGGGACAGGGTCCGAGCAGTACTTC	CASSGTGSEQYF
TRBV10-3	TRBJ2-3	NA	TRBD2	TGTGCCATCAGTGCTACTAGCGGGTTCACAGATACGCAGTATTTT	CAISATSGFTDTQYF
TRBV28	TRBJ1-2	NA	NA	TGTGCCAGCAAAAAGGCCGGAGCTAACTATGGCTACACCTTC	CASKKAGANYGYTF
TRBV28	TRBJ1-3	NA	NA	TGTGCCAGCAGTCCAAGGCTATCTGGAAACACCATATATTTT	CASSPRLSGNTIYF
TRBV28	TRBJ1-6	NA	TRBD1	TGTGCCAGCAGCGACCGGACAGGGCATAATTCACCCCTCCACTTT	CASSDRTGHNSPLHF
TRBV7-2	TRBJ2-1	NA	TRBD2	TGTGCCAGCAGCAAACTAGCGGGAGTAGCCAATGAGCAGTTCTTC	CASSKLAGVANEQFF
TRBV24-1	TRBJ2-1	NA	NA	TGTGCCACCAGTAAAACCCGGGTTCAGAGGGGGAATGAGCAGTTCTTC	CATSKTRVQRGNEQFF
TRBV9	TRBJ2-2	NA	NA	TGTGCCAGCAGCGTAGCGGGGGCTCACACCGGGGAGCTGTTTTTT	CASSVAGAHTGELFF
TRBV14	TRBJ1-2	NA	NA	TGTGCCAGCAGCCCAGACAGACTCTATGGCTACACCTTC	CASSPDRLYGYTF
TRBV4-2	TRBJ2-5	NA	NA	TGTGCCAGCAGCCAAGAGCAAGCCCCACAAGAGACCCAGTACTTC	CASSQEQAPQETQYF
TRBV7-9	TRBJ2-7	NA	TRBD1	TGTGCCAGCAGCCGCGGGACAGGGGCCTACGAGCAGTACTTC	CASSRGTGAYEQYF
TRBV28	TRBJ1-2	once	TRBD1	TGTGCCAGCAGCAACAACAGGGGTTACTATGGCTACACCTTC	CASSNNRGYYGYTF
TRBV15	TRBJ2-7	NA	TRBD2	TGTGCCACCAGCAGGGGTAAACTAGCGGGGGTTACCTACGAGCAGTACTTC	CATSRGKLAGVTYEQYF
TRBV6-2/TRBV6-3	TRBJ1-5	NA	NA	TGTGCCAGCAGTTACAACTGGGGGAGCAATCAGCCCCAGCATTTT	CASSYNWGSNQPQHF
TRBV7-3	TRBJ2-3	NA	NA	TGTGCCAGCAGCCCCGTTGGGGGGCAAAGGACAGATACGCAGTATTTT	CASSPVGGQRTDTQYF
TRBV19	TRBJ1-2	few	TRBD1	TGTGCCAGTAGCCGTAAACCAGGGGGAAGTGGCTACACCTTC	CASSRKPGGSGYTF
TRBV19	TRBJ1-5	NA	NA	TGTGCCAGTAGCACACTAGACAACCGGTTTACTAGGCCCCAGCATTTT	CASSTLDNRFTRPQHF
TRBV11-2	TRBJ1-2	NA	NA	TGTGCCAGCAGCTCGGGACACCCGACGAACTATGGCTACACCTTC	CASSSGHPTNYGYTF
TRBV4-2	TRBJ2-5	NA	NA	TGTGCCAGCAGCCCGGGCGGCGGGGAGTGGGAGACCCAGTACTTC	CASSPGGGEWETQYF
TRBV7-9	TRBJ2-7	NA	NA	TGTGCCAGCAGCTTAGGGACAGTCTATCCCGAGCAGTACTTC	CASSLGTVYPEQYF
TRBV7-9	TRBJ1-1	NA	NA	TGTGCCAGCAGCTTAGCGTATGGGGGCACTGAAGCTTTCTTT	CASSLAYGGTEAFF
TRBV30	TRBJ2-1	NA	NA	TGTGCCTTGTCAATGGTCCTCGCTAGCTCCTACAATGAGCAGTTCTTC	CALSMVLASSYNEQFF
TRBV19	TRBJ2-7	few	NA	TGTGCCAGCTCCCCGGGACGAGACCCCGAGCAGTACTTC	CASSPGRDPEQYF
TRBV2	TRBJ1-5	NA	NA	TGTGCCAGCAGTGATGGCAGGGGAGCTCAGCCCCAGCATTTT	CASSDGRGAQPQHF
TRBV7-9	TRBJ1-4	once	NA	TGTGCCAGCAGCTTAAAGGAAAAACTGTTTTTT	CASSLKEKLFF
TRBV28	TRBJ2-3	NA	TRBD1	TGTGCCAGCAGTACGACAGGGGGCAAAGATACGCAGTATTTT	CASSTTGGKDTQYF
TRBV19	TRBJ1-1	NA	NA	TGTGCCAGTAGTATTATCACGGCCAACACTGAAGCTTTCTTT	CASSIITANTEAFF
TRBV15	TRBJ2-5	NA	NA	TGTGCCACCAGCAGCTCTCAGGTGCTTCAAGAGACCCAGTACTTC	CATSSSQVLQETQYF
TRBV27	TRBJ1-2	NA	NA	TGTGCCAGCAGTAGCCCCGGGGTGGCGAGAGGCTACACCTTC	CASSSPGVARGYTF